The rows below give T cell receptor beta chains drawn from one sample of a study of blood T cell repertoires in COVID-19. Libraries were prepared by immunoSEQ multiplex PCR; TCRdb keeps only in-frame clonotypes and omits some of them. The sample comprises 380,000 or so clones, roughly nine tenths of which are singletons, and 0.95% to 1.5% rests with the top ten. Sequencing was carried out using peripheral blood. The receptors come from a man aged 35 to 55 with acute or convalescent COVID-19. Both conserved end residues are part of each CDR3. D genes are given only for firm matches. Rows give clone size only sometimes, using once, few, many, or a class for an expanded clone.

clone_size,v_call,d_call,j_call,cdr3_aa,cdr3_nt
NA,TRBV6-6,TRBD1,TRBJ1-5,CASSPPGTGGPSNQPQHF,TGTGCCAGCAGTCCACCCGGGACAGGGGGTCCTTCCAATCAGCCCCAGCATTTT
NA,TRBV7-8,NA,TRBJ1-5,CASSLRGQPQHF,TGTGCCAGCAGCTTAAGGGGTCAGCCCCAGCATTTT
NA,TRBV27,TRBD1,TRBJ1-3,CASSDRFLSGNTIYF,TGTGCCAGCTCGGACAGGTTCCTCTCTGGAAACACCATATATTTT
NA,TRBV30,NA,TRBJ2-1,CAWSYYNEQFF,TGTGCCTGGAGTTACTACAATGAGCAGTTCTTC
NA,TRBV5-1,NA,TRBJ2-2,CASLGAGNTGELFF,TGCGCCAGCTTGGGGGCAGGAAACACCGGGGAGCTGTTTTTT
NA,TRBV2,NA,TRBJ1-4,CASSTITGGTNEKLFF,TGTGCCAGCAGTACCATAACAGGTGGAACTAATGAAAAACTGTTTTTT
NA,TRBV9,NA,TRBJ2-2,CASSVVLNTGELFF,TGTGCCAGCAGCGTAGTTCTGAACACCGGGGAGCTGTTTTTT
NA,TRBV5-5,TRBD1,TRBJ1-6,CASSFDRGNSPLHF,TGTGCCAGCAGCTTCGACAGGGGGAATTCACCCCTCCACTTT
once,TRBV28,NA,TRBJ1-5,CASSPEGVRNQPQHF,TGTGCCAGCAGTCCCGAGGGGGTTCGCAATCAGCCCCAGCATTTT
NA,TRBV5-4,NA,TRBJ2-1,CASSPRLEDEQFF,TGTGCCAGCAGCCCCAGACTAGAAGATGAGCAGTTCTTC
NA,TRBV4-1,NA,TRBJ1-2,CASSQDTGRYGYTF,TGCGCCAGCAGCCAAGATACAGGGAGATATGGCTACACCTTC
NA,TRBV4-2,TRBD1,TRBJ1-4,CASSQDRDRGLLFF,TGTGCCAGCAGCCAAGACCGGGACAGGGGCCTACTGTTTTTT
NA,TRBV6-1,NA,TRBJ1-5,CASSDGDSNQPQHF,TGTGCCAGCAGTGACGGGGATAGCAATCAGCCCCAGCATTTT
NA,TRBV6-5,NA,TRBJ2-7,CASSYSMRTFSYEQYF,TGTGCCAGCAGTTACTCGATGAGGACTTTCTCCTACGAGCAGTACTTC
once,TRBV28,NA,TRBJ2-1,CASTTGYEQFF,TGTGCCAGCACGACAGGCTATGAGCAGTTCTTC
NA,TRBV7-9,NA,TRBJ1-3,CASSHDGNSGNTIYF,TGTGCCAGCAGCCACGACGGGAACTCTGGAAACACCATATATTTT
once,TRBV19,NA,TRBJ1-1,CASREGYTEAFF,TGTGCCAGTAGAGAGGGTTACACTGAAGCTTTCTTT
NA,TRBV7-9,TRBD1,TRBJ2-1,CASSFHGTGGRNEQFF,TGTGCCAGCAGCTTTCACGGGACAGGGGGCAGGAATGAGCAGTTCTTC
NA,TRBV28,NA,TRBJ2-3,CATERAGYTDTQYF,TGTGCCACCGAGCGGGCAGGGTACACAGATACGCAGTATTTT
NA,TRBV7-6,TRBD1,TRBJ2-7,CASSLGSRQGVNEQYF,TGTGCCAGCAGCTTAGGGTCGAGGCAGGGGGTAAACGAGCAGTACTTC
NA,TRBV28,TRBD1,TRBJ1-2,CASSLGTVYGYTF,TGTGCCAGCAGCCTCGGGACAGTCTATGGCTACACCTTC
NA,TRBV19,TRBD1,TRBJ1-4,CASKGAGEKLFF,TGTGCCTCAAAGGGGGCGGGTGAAAAACTGTTTTTT
NA,TRBV29-1,NA,TRBJ2-7,CSVERGTGVEQYF,TGCAGCGTTGAAAGGGGTACGGGGGTCGAGCAGTACTTC
NA,TRBV5-5,NA,TRBJ2-1,CASSRGGTGTYNEQFF,TGTGCCAGCAGCCGGGGCGGTACAGGGACCTACAATGAGCAGTTCTTC
once,TRBV28,NA,TRBJ1-5,CASSLGNSGGPNLPQHF,TGTGCCAGCAGTTTAGGGAACTCCGGGGGTCCCAACTTGCCCCAGCATTTT
NA,TRBV3-1/TRBV3-2,TRBD1,TRBJ1-2,CASSQGQGLHGYTF,TGTGCCAGCAGCCAAGGACAGGGTCTTCATGGCTACACCTTC
NA,TRBV27,TRBD1,TRBJ2-1,CASSLPPGTAWTSEQFF,TGTGCCAGCAGTCTCCCCCCAGGGACAGCCTGGACCAGTGAGCAGTTCTTC
NA,TRBV5-8,NA,TRBJ1-1,CASSLYGGTEAFF,TGTGCCAGCAGCTTGTATGGAGGGACTGAAGCTTTCTTT
NA,TRBV12-3/TRBV12-4,NA,TRBJ1-2,CASSLTRLYGYTF,TGTGCCAGCAGTCTCACTCGTCTCTATGGCTACACCTTC
once,TRBV12-5,NA,TRBJ2-1,CASGLVFQDSYNEQFF,TGTGCTAGTGGTTTGGTATTCCAGGACTCCTACAATGAGCAGTTCTTC
NA,TRBV28,NA,TRBJ1-1,CASLTGQNTEAFF,TGTGCCAGTCTAACCGGACAGAACACTGAAGCTTTCTTT
NA,TRBV10-3,TRBD2,TRBJ2-2,CAIMAPAGLAGNTGELFF,TGTGCCATCATGGCGCCTGCCGGACTAGCGGGAAACACCGGGGAGCTGTTTTTT
NA,TRBV4-1,TRBD1,TRBJ2-3,CASSQEVRGPSTDTQYF,TGCGCCAGCAGCCAAGAGGTGAGGGGGCCGAGCACAGATACGCAGTATTTT
NA,TRBV6-2/TRBV6-3,TRBD1,TRBJ1-5,CASSPGQVNQPQHF,TGTGCCAGCAGTCCGGGACAGGTTAATCAGCCCCAGCATTTT
NA,TRBV4-1,TRBD1,TRBJ2-7,CASSQSGTAPYEQYF,TGCGCCAGCAGCCAGTCCGGGACAGCTCCCTACGAGCAGTACTTC
NA,TRBV4-3,NA,TRBJ2-7,CASSQADSSLEQYF,TGCGCCAGCAGCCAAGCGGATAGCTCCCTCGAGCAGTACTTC
NA,TRBV5-4,TRBD1,TRBJ1-2,CASSLATGGNVNYGYTF,TGTGCCAGCAGCTTGGCGACAGGGGGAAATGTGAACTATGGCTACACCTTC